The rows below give T cell receptor beta chains drawn from one sample of a study of CXCR3-negative and CXCR3-positive naive CD8 T cells. TCRdb re-called the 5' RACE reads, yielding one record per CDR3 amino acid sequence without DNA. Its table lists about 84,000 distinct CDR3 sequences. What was sequenced was naive CXCR3+ CD8+ T cells from blood. These TCRs come from a human donor in good health. Some clones in this sample may be carry-over from other donors' samples. Each CDR3 is given with its conserved first and last residue.

v_call: TRBV5-6; j_call: TRBJ2-1; cdr3_aa: CASSPDRGPYNEQFF
v_call: TRBV19; j_call: TRBJ1-1; cdr3_aa: CATGTIGTEAFF
v_call: TRBV7-8; j_call: TRBJ2-2; cdr3_aa: CASSETHTGELFF
v_call: TRBV28; j_call: TRBJ2-7; cdr3_aa: CASSLIQGRYEQYF
v_call: TRBV6-6; j_call: TRBJ2-1; cdr3_aa: CASSKIAGGRDNEQFF
v_call: TRBV29-1; j_call: TRBJ2-1; cdr3_aa: CSVEVGNYNEQFF
v_call: TRBV12-3/TRBV12-4; j_call: TRBJ2-5; cdr3_aa: CASSQEVKETQYF
v_call: TRBV20-1; j_call: TRBJ2-7; cdr3_aa: CSARGPYEQYF
v_call: TRBV28; j_call: TRBJ2-2; cdr3_aa: CASESDDSHTGELFF
v_call: TRBV29-1; j_call: TRBJ2-7; cdr3_aa: CSASRAGYEDEQYF
v_call: TRBV29-1; j_call: TRBJ2-3; cdr3_aa: CSAETSGGPTSTDTQYF
v_call: TRBV21-1; j_call: TRBJ2-6; cdr3_aa: CASSKGKGDTGPSGANVLTF
v_call: TRBV28; j_call: TRBJ1-4; cdr3_aa: CASSAFEELFF
v_call: TRBV29-1; j_call: TRBJ2-7; cdr3_aa: CSVRDSYEQYF
v_call: TRBV5-4; j_call: TRBJ1-1; cdr3_aa: CASSLGLEAFF
v_call: TRBV10-2; j_call: TRBJ2-2; cdr3_aa: CASIRGTGELFF
v_call: TRBV30; j_call: TRBJ2-7; cdr3_aa: CAWSPRGGISEQYF
v_call: TRBV6-4; j_call: TRBJ2-2; cdr3_aa: CASRDAPFGELSF
v_call: TRBV13; j_call: TRBJ1-2; cdr3_aa: CASSDTGSHYGYTF
v_call: TRBV7-9; j_call: TRBJ1-2; cdr3_aa: CASSFPGYNYGYTF
v_call: TRBV29-1; j_call: TRBJ1-2; cdr3_aa: CSVEDLEGWDYGYTF
v_call: TRBV18; j_call: TRBJ2-7; cdr3_aa: CASSPEAEYEQYF
v_call: TRBV29-1; j_call: TRBJ2-7; cdr3_aa: CSVAGSASGRSYEQYF
v_call: TRBV28; j_call: TRBJ2-5; cdr3_aa: CASSFRGAQYF
v_call: TRBV10-2; j_call: TRBJ1-1; cdr3_aa: CASNSQGPEASF
v_call: TRBV10-1; j_call: TRBJ1-5; cdr3_aa: CASSPSWGDEEGYSNQPQHF
v_call: TRBV20-1; j_call: TRBJ1-1; cdr3_aa: CSATGQGDSENTEAFF
v_call: TRBV11-2; j_call: TRBJ2-3; cdr3_aa: CASSPRGGPPDTQYF
v_call: TRBV4-3; j_call: TRBJ2-7; cdr3_aa: CASSKGTGQSYEQYF
v_call: TRBV15; j_call: TRBJ2-7; cdr3_aa: CATTASVGPSYEQYF
v_call: TRBV19; j_call: TRBJ2-3; cdr3_aa: CASSAWTSGESTDTQYF
v_call: TRBV5-6; j_call: TRBJ2-1; cdr3_aa: CASSLALSLAGGYNEQFF
v_call: TRBV7-2; j_call: TRBJ2-1; cdr3_aa: CASSSWGGALDEQFF
v_call: TRBV28; j_call: TRBJ2-7; cdr3_aa: CASSFGTGFSDEQYF
v_call: TRBV6-5; j_call: TRBJ2-3; cdr3_aa: CTSSLGGPGDTQYF
v_call: TRBV12-3/TRBV12-4; j_call: TRBJ1-6; cdr3_aa: CASSLEYSYSPLHF
v_call: TRBV6-4; j_call: TRBJ2-2; cdr3_aa: CASSDSSGGSTGELFF
v_call: TRBV4-3; j_call: TRBJ2-4; cdr3_aa: CASSQDPFKNIQYF
v_call: TRBV20-1; j_call: TRBJ2-1; cdr3_aa: CSARGRADNEQFF
v_call: TRBV28; j_call: TRBJ2-2; cdr3_aa: CASGRNTGELFF
v_call: TRBV21-1; j_call: TRBJ1-2; cdr3_aa: CASSPRRDRVYGYTF
v_call: TRBV9; j_call: TRBJ1-2; cdr3_aa: CASSPLGGDYTF
v_call: TRBV29-1; j_call: TRBJ1-4; cdr3_aa: CSVSVDSSNEKLFF
v_call: TRBV11-3; j_call: TRBJ2-1; cdr3_aa: CASSLALGENEQFF
v_call: TRBV28; j_call: TRBJ1-2; cdr3_aa: CASSLDVKGIGYTF
v_call: TRBV28; j_call: TRBJ2-3; cdr3_aa: CASSLMGLAGGGFWADTQYF
v_call: TRBV28; j_call: TRBJ2-7; cdr3_aa: CANSLPPWEQYF
v_call: TRBV29-1; j_call: TRBJ2-7; cdr3_aa: CSVEDLPSGRISYEQYF
v_call: TRBV28; j_call: TRBJ1-1; cdr3_aa: CASSFVSENTEAFF
v_call: TRBV4-2; j_call: TRBJ2-7; cdr3_aa: CASSHRWLEGDEQYF
v_call: TRBV15; j_call: TRBJ1-1; cdr3_aa: CATQAPNTEAFF
v_call: TRBV3-1; j_call: TRBJ2-7; cdr3_aa: CASSQDYPGTSIEQYF
v_call: TRBV5-1; j_call: TRBJ2-7; cdr3_aa: CASSLDSPTEQYF
v_call: TRBV6-5; j_call: TRBJ2-7; cdr3_aa: CASIGVTIPYEQYF
v_call: TRBV7-9; j_call: TRBJ2-3; cdr3_aa: CASSSQGRGDTQYF